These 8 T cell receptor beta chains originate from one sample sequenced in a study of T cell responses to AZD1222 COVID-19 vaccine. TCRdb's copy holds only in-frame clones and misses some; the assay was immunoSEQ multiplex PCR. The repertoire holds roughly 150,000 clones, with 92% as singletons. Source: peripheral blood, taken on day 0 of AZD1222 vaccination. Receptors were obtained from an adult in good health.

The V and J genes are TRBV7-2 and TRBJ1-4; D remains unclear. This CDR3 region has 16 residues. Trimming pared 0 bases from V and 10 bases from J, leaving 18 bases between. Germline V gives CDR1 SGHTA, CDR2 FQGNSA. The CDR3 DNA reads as TGTGCCAGCAGCTTAGCGCCAGGTCCGGGAGTGGGAAAACTGTTTTTT. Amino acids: CASSLAPGPGVGKLFF.

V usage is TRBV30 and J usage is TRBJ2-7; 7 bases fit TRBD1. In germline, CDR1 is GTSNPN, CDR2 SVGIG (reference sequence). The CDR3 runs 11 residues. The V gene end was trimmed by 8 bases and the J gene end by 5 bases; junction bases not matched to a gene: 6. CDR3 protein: CATSDRNEQYF. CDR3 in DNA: TGTGCCACCTCGGACAGGAACGAGCAGTACTTC.

CDR3 region: CASSLVQGSPLHF. CDR3 in DNA: TGCGCCAGCAGCTTGGTTCAGGGCTCACCCCTCCACTTT. The chain uses TRBV5-1 and TRBJ1-6; tentatively, D is TRBD1 (5 bases). V lost 0 bases, J lost 10 bases, and 8 bases lay in between. CDR3 size: 13 residues. Germline V CDR1 and CDR2: SGHRS, YFSETQ.

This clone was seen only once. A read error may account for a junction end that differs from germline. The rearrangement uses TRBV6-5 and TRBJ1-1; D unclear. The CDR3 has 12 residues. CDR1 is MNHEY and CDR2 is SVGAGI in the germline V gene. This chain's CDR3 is CASGYSYTEAFF. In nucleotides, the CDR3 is TGTGCCAGCGGTTACTCTTACACTGAAGCTTTCTTT.

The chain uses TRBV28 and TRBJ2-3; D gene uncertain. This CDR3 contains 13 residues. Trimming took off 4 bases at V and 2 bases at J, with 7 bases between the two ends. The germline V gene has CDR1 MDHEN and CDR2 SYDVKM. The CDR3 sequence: CASSSTYTDTQYF. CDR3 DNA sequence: TGTGCCAGCAGTTCTACCTACACAGATACGCAGTATTTT.

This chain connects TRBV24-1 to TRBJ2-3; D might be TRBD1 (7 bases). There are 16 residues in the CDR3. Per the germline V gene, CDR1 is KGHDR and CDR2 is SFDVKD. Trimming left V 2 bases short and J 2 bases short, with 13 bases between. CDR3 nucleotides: TGTGCCACCAGTGATTCCGGAGGGGGCACCACAGATACGCAGTATTTT. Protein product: CATSDSGGGTTDTQYF.

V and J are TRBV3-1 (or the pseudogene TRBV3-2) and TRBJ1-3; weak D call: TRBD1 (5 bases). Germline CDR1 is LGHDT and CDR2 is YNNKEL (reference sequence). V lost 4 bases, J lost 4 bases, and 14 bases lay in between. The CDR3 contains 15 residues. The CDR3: CASSLPETAGNTIYF. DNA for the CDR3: TGTGCCAGCAGCCTACCGGAGACAGCAGGAAACACCATATATTTT.

CDR3 sequence: CASRPVTNYGYTF. CDR3 sequence (DNA): TGTGCCAGCAGACCGGTAACGAATTATGGCTACACCTTC. This sequence joins TRBV28 and TRBJ1-2; no clear D gene. The CDR3 totals 13 residues. In germline, CDR1 is MDHEN, CDR2 SYDVKM. V lost 6 bases to trimming and J lost 5 bases, with 13 bases between them.